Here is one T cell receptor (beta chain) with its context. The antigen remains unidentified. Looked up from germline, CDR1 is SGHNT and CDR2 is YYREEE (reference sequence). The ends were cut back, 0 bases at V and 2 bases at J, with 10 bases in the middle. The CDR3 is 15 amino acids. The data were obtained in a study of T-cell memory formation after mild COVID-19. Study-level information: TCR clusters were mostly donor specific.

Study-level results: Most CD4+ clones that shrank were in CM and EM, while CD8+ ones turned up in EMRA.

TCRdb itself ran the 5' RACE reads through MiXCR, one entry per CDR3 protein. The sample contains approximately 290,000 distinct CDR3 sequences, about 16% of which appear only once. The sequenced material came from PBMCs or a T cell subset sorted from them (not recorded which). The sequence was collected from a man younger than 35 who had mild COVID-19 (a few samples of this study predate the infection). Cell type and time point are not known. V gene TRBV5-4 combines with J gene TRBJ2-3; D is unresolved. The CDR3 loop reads CASSLAWGSTDTQYF. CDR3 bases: TGTGCCAGCAGCTTGGCTTGGGGTTCCACAGATACGCAGTATTTT. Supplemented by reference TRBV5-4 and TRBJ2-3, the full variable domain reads ETGVTQSPTHLIKTRGQQVTLRCSSQSGHNTVSWYQQALGQGPQFIFQYYREEENGRGNFPPRFSGLQFPNYSSELNVNALELDDSALYLCASSLAWGSTDTQYFGPGTRLTVL.